This T cell receptor (beta chain) comes out of a study of neurological immune-mediated disorders. MiXCR, applied by TCRdb to the 5' RACE reads, yields one record per CDR3 protein. This sample has 15,000 to 20,000 distinct CDR3 sequences, with around 10% found just once. The table lists this clonotype with many counts. The target antigen is unknown. Germline V lookup: CDR1 SGHTA, CDR2 FQGTGA. This CDR3 has 15 amino acids. V lost 5 bases to trimming and J lost 5 bases, with 17 bases between them. Study-level findings and limits: The study found no CDR3 amino acid sequences shared by expanded clones across subjects, suggesting private repertoires in all groups.

The receptor was isolated from a woman in her 50s in good health. The rearrangement uses TRBV7-3 and TRBJ2-3, with D perhaps TRBD2 (6 bases). Sequencing input: CD8+ T cells from blood. CDR3 sequence: CASSTRMGGIDTQYF. CDR3 DNA: TGTGCCAGCAGCACCCGGATGGGGGGAATAGATACGCAGTATTTT.